These T cell receptor beta chains were read from a single sample in a study of T-cell memory formation after mild COVID-19. Using its own MiXCR run on the 5' RACE reads, TCRdb lists one record per CDR3 protein. This sample carries hundreds of thousands of distinct CDR3 sequences, approximately 19% of them seen once, and the ten largest clones take roughly 21%. Input material: PBMCs or a T cell subset sorted from them (not recorded which). These TCRs come from a man aged 18 to 35 who had mild COVID-19 (a few samples of this study predate the infection). Cell type and time point are not known. The CDR3 runs from the conserved cysteine through the conserved F or W. A D gene is named only where the DNA matches it firmly. Clone size is stated in some rows and not others, as once, few, many or a class when expanded.

TRBV7-2	TRBD1	TRBJ2-4	few	CASSLTRTGTKNIQYF	TGTGCCAGCAGCTTAACTAGGACAGGGACCAAAAACATTCAGTACTTC
TRBV7-6	NA	TRBJ2-5	NA	CASSLPGVADSPF	TGTGCCAGCAGCTTACCCGGGGTAGCGGACTCTCCATTC
TRBV24-1	NA	TRBJ2-5	NA	CATSDWDGQETQYF	TGTGCCACCAGTGACTGGGACGGACAAGAGACCCAGTACTTC
TRBV4-2	NA	TRBJ2-7	NA	CASSQDLGLTREQYF	TGTGCCAGCAGCCAAGATCTCGGGCTTACTCGCGAGCAGTACTTC
TRBV12-3/TRBV12-4	NA	TRBJ1-4	few	CASSPEVEGKLFF	TGTGCCAGCAGCCCCGAAGTCGAGGGAAAACTGTTTTTT
TRBV12-3/TRBV12-4	TRBD1	TRBJ1-2	NA	CASTSFRDSRRYTF	TGTGCCAGCACCTCATTCCGGGACAGTCGACGCTACACCTTC
TRBV10-3	NA	TRBJ1-1	NA	CAISEPWMNTEAFF	TGTGCCATCAGTGAGCCTTGGATGAACACTGAAGCTTTCTTT
TRBV10-3	NA	TRBJ2-5	NA	CAISGSPVPETQYF	TGTGCCATCAGTGGTTCGCCGGTCCCGGAGACCCAGTACTTC
TRBV7-8	TRBD2	TRBJ2-3	NA	CASSFQSSGGAVDTQYF	TGTGCCAGCAGCTTTCAGTCGAGCGGGGGGGCCGTAGATACGCAGTATTTT
TRBV6-5	NA	TRBJ1-1	once	CASSRTAGGGTEAFF	TGTGCCAGCAGTCGAACCGCCGGGGGGGGGACTGAAGCTTTCTTT
TRBV24-1	NA	TRBJ1-2	few	CATSGYSPYGYTF	TGTGCCACCAGTGGTTACTCGCCATATGGCTACACCTTC